These 31 T cell receptor beta chains share one sample of origin, sequenced in a study of T cell repertoires in cytomegalovirus infection. TCRdb re-called the reads with MiXCR, one entry per CDR3 protein. The sample lists tens of thousands of distinct CDR3 sequences; about 26% were seen once. Their cognate antigens are unknown. Sequenced material: CD8+ T cells from cultured PBMCs, taken from culture after CMV antigen stimulation. These receptors all stem from a human donor in good health (CMV status not recorded). Some clones in this sample may be carry-over from other donors' samples.

This clonotype showed up just a few times. This chain links TRBV27 with TRBJ1-3; 9 bases map to TRBD1. CDR1 is MNHEY and CDR2 is SMNVEV in the germline V gene (reference sequence). With V trimmed by 3 bases and J by 3 bases, 12 bases remained unmatched. The CDR3 spans 18 residues. CDR3: CASSFGSLTGGHGNTIYF. The CDR3, as DNA: TGTGCCAGCAGTTTTGGGTCTCTGACAGGGGGTCATGGAAACACCATATATTTT.

The V gene is TRBV19, the J gene TRBJ2-2; 10 positions match TRBD2. The CDR3 has 15 amino acids. Germline V gives CDR1 LNHDA, CDR2 SQIVND (reference sequence). The ends lost 5 bases at V and 1 base at J; junction bases unmatched: 1. CDR3 loop: CASSWTSGNTGELFF. CDR3 DNA sequence: TGTGCCAGTAGTTGGACTAGCGGGAACACCGGGGAGCTGTTTTTT.

This chain uses TRBV19 with TRBJ1-5; D perhaps matches TRBD1 (5 bases). Germline V gene lookup returns CDR1 LNHDA and CDR2 SQIVND (reference sequence). Deletions cut 7 bases from V and 7 bases from J, with 14 bases between. There are 13 residues in the CDR3. The CDR3 DNA reads as TGTGCCAGTAAGGAGGGGCCCCGGCAGCCCCAGCATTTT. Its translation is CASKEGPRQPQHF.

A few counts support this clonotype. This rearrangement joins TRBV10-3 to TRBJ2-3, with 10 bases matching TRBD1. Trimming took 0 bases from V and 3 from J; bases not matched to a gene: 0. The CDR3 consists of 15 residues. Per germline, CDR1 ENHRY and CDR2 SYGVKD. In DNA form, the CDR3 reads TGTGCCATCAGTGAGTCGGGACAGGGGACAGATACGCAGTATTTT. Protein sequence: CAISESGQGTDTQYF.

This clonotype was counted many times. The chain has TRBV7-2 and TRBJ1-2, with no clear D. Germline V gene data show CDR1 as SGHTA and CDR2 as FQGNSA. This CDR3 spans 15 amino acids. With 5 bases removed from V and 6 bases from J, the gap between germline ends came to 19 bases. The CDR3, as DNA: TGTGCCAGCAGCCGTAGGAGAGAGCTCAGTGATGGCTACACCTTC. Translation gives CASSRRRELSDGYTF. Using reference TRBV7-2 and TRBJ1-2 for the parts outside the CDR3, the full variable domain is GAGVSQSPSNKVTEKGKDVELRCDPISGHTALYWYRQSLGQGLEFLIYFQGNSAPDKSGLPSDRFSAERTGGSVSTLTIQRTQQEDSAVYLCASSRRRELSDGYTFGSGTRLTVV.

This clonotype was seen only a few times. The CDR3 reads CASSSGTEQFF. CDR3 DNA: TGTGCCAGCAGCTCGGGGACAGAGCAGTTCTTC. The chain couples TRBV7-2 to TRBJ2-1; maybe TRBD1 (6 bases). There are 11 residues in the CDR3. From germline, CDR1 is SGHTA and CDR2 FQGNSA. V shed 4 bases and J shed 10 bases, with 8 bases lying between them.

The chain combines TRBV12-5 with TRBJ1-5, with a tentative D call TRBD1 (5 bases). The length of the CDR3 is 13 residues. The germline V gene has CDR1 LGHNT and CDR2 FRNRAP. Trimming removed 7 bases from V and 4 bases from J, with 11 bases in between. The CDR3 DNA reads TGTGCTAGTGCCTATCCAGGGAATCAGCCCCAGCATTTT. It encodes CASAYPGNQPQHF. Complete variable domain (other parts from reference TRBV12-5 and TRBJ1-5): DARVTQTPRHKVTEMGQEVTMRCQPILGHNTVFWYRQTMMQGLELLAYFRNRAPLDDSGMPKDRFSAEMPDATLATLKIQPSEPRDSAVYFCASAYPGNQPQHFGDGTRLSIL.

This chain links TRBV30 with TRBJ1-1; maybe TRBD1 (5 bases). The germline V gene has CDR1 GTSNPN and CDR2 SVGIG (reference sequence). V shed 3 bases and J shed 8 bases, with 13 bases lying between them. The CDR3 contains 12 residues. The CDR3 bases are TGTGCCTGGAGCCCGCGGGGCGGAGAAGCTTTCTTT. Protein product: CAWSPRGGEAFF.

This clonotype occurred many times. The rearrangement uses TRBV10-3 and TRBJ1-1, with D possibly matching TRBD1 (5 bases). The CDR3 sequence is 15 residues long. V lost 10 bases and J 5 bases, leaving 23 bases between the germline ends. Germline V gene data show CDR1 as ENHRY and CDR2 as SYGVKD. The DNA for the CDR3 is TGTGCCACCACTAGCCGGGACTCGGGAACTACTGAAGCTTTCTTT. Protein: CATTSRDSGTTEAFF.

This clonotype appeared many times. The chain couples TRBV7-2 to TRBJ2-5; 9 bases are shared with TRBD1. CDR1 and CDR2 from the germline V gene are SGHTA and FQGNSA. The CDR3 sequence is 16 residues long. After removal of 7 bases from V and 5 bases from J, the junction contained 14 bases not matched to a gene. The CDR3 sequence is CASTRTGVGGKETQYF. In DNA form, the CDR3 reads TGTGCCAGCACCCGGACAGGGGTGGGTGGTAAGGAGACCCAGTACTTC.

In its sample, this clonotype was seen many times. The chain recombines TRBV7-3 with TRBJ1-4; 8 nucleotides align to TRBD1. Trimming removed 5 bases from V and 2 bases from J; junction bases left unmatched: 4. The CDR3 is 15 amino acids. Germline CDR1 and CDR2: SGHTA and FQGTGA. The CDR3 DNA is TGTGCCAGCAGCCGGACAGGGTCTACTAATGAAAAACTGTTTTTT. This translates into CASSRTGSTNEKLFF.

This sequence joins TRBV6-2 or TRBV6-3 and TRBJ2-1; D perhaps matches TRBD2 (5 bases). V was cut by 5 bases and J by 6 bases, with 17 bases left in between. The CDR3 covers 15 residues. CDR1 is MNHEY and CDR2 is SVGEGT in the germline V gene. The DNA for the CDR3 is TGTGCCAGCAGTCCCTCGGGTGAGGGCCTCAATGAGCAGTTCTTC. Translated, it gives CASSPSGEGLNEQFF.

This chain links TRBV6-2 or TRBV6-3 with TRBJ2-7, with 11 nucleotides matching TRBD2. The V segment lost 7 bases and the J segment 3 bases; nucleotides outside the gene matches: 8. This CDR3 has 15 residues. Germline loops: CDR1 MNHEY, CDR2 SVGEGT. CDR3 nucleotide sequence: TGTGCCAGCAAACGTGGGACTAGCGGATTCTACGAGCAGTACTTC. Its translation is CASKRGTSGFYEQYF.

This clonotype was seen a few times. V usage is TRBV30 and J usage is TRBJ2-1; D is possibly TRBD2 (5 bases). V shed 0 bases and J shed 10 bases, with 25 bases lying between them. The CDR3 runs 17 residues. The germline CDR1 and CDR2 sequences are GTSNPN and SVGIG (reference sequence). The CDR3 region is CAWSVGMDWPDTGEQFF. The CDR3 DNA is TGTGCCTGGAGTGTAGGCATGGACTGGCCCGATACGGGGGAGCAGTTCTTC.

This clonotype was counted ten times or more. The chain has TRBV28 and TRBJ2-5; D might be TRBD2 (6 bases). From germline, CDR1 is MDHEN and CDR2 SYDVKM. V dropped 3 bases and J dropped 3 bases, with 17 bases sitting between them. There are 16 residues in the CDR3. The CDR3 region is CASSFLGGRAKETQYF. CDR3 coding DNA: TGTGCCAGCAGTTTTCTGGGAGGAAGAGCCAAAGAGACCCAGTACTTC.

This sequence joins TRBV18 and TRBJ1-1; D gene uncertain. This CDR3 is 11 amino acids long. Germline V gene lookup returns CDR1 KGHSH and CDR2 LQKENI. V lost 3 bases to trimming and J lost 11 bases, with 10 bases between them. CDR3 nucleotides: TGTGCCAGCTCACCGGGCGGAATGGCTTTCTTT. Translated: CASSPGGMAFF. Full variable domain (remainder filled in from reference TRBV18 and TRBJ1-1): NAGVMQNPRHLVRRRGQEARLRCSPMKGHSHVYWYRQLPEEGLKFMVYLQKENIIDESGMPKERFSAEFPKEGPSILRIQQVVRGDSAAYFCASSPGGMAFFGQGTRLTVV.

This chain links TRBV20-1 with TRBJ1-1; 7 nucleotides agree with TRBD1. The V segment lost 6 bases and the J segment 0 bases; nucleotides outside the gene matches: 7. CDR1 is DFQATT and CDR2 is SNEGSKA in the germline V gene (reference sequence). The CDR3 has 14 amino acids. CDR3 region: CSAAATGVNTEAFF. CDR3 coding DNA: TGCAGTGCGGCGGCTACAGGGGTGAACACTGAAGCTTTCTTT.

The chain carries TRBV11-1 and TRBJ2-7; D may be TRBD1 (6 bases). The CDR3 extends over 17 amino acids. Germline V lookup: CDR1 SGHAT, CDR2 FQDESV (reference sequence). The V and J ends lost 1 base and 0 bases respectively, with 16 bases between them. The CDR3 region has the DNA TGTGCCAGCAGCTTAGGAGAAGAACAGGGACCCTCCTACGAGCAGTACTTC. It specifies CASSLGEEQGPSYEQYF.

This sequence joins TRBV6-6 and TRBJ2-1; maybe TRBD2 (5 bases). Deletions cut 0 bases from V and 2 bases from J, with 8 bases between. Germline values: CDR1 MNHNY, CDR2 SVGAGI (reference sequence). CDR3 length: 15 amino acids. The CDR3 DNA reads as TGTGCCAGCAGTTACTCAACGGGGACCTACAATGAGCAGTTCTTC. Residues: CASSYSTGTYNEQFF.

The chain carries TRBV10-3 and TRBJ2-7; TRBD1 matches at 7 bases. Losses at the gene ends were 2 bases for V and 3 bases for J; bases not matched to a gene: 1. Germline values: CDR1 ENHRY, CDR2 SYGVKD. This CDR3 comprises 13 residues. CDR3 bases: TGTGCCATCAGTGAGGGGGACAGCTACGAGCAGTACTTC. Its protein product is CAISEGDSYEQYF.

This clonotype was observed many times. The chain uses TRBV7-2 and TRBJ1-2; D remains ambiguous. This CDR3 is built from 13 residues. Trimming left V 1 base short and J 3 bases short, with 6 bases between. Germline lookup yields CDR1 SGHTA and CDR2 FQGNSA. The CDR3 DNA follows: TGTGCCAGCAGCTTAGTTCCTGACTATGGCTACACCTTC. Amino acid sequence: CASSLVPDYGYTF. The variable domain in full, completed from reference TRBV7-2 and TRBJ1-2, reads GAGVSQSPSNKVTEKGKDVELRCDPISGHTALYWYRQSLGQGLEFLIYFQGNSAPDKSGLPSDRFSAERTGGSVSTLTIQRTQQEDSAVYLCASSLVPDYGYTFGSGTRLTVV.

The chain recombines TRBV7-9 with TRBJ2-7; D remains ambiguous. Germline assignment: CDR1 SEHNR and CDR2 FQNEAQ (reference sequence). The CDR3 is made up of 14 amino acids. V lost 2 bases and J 6 bases, leaving 14 bases between the germline ends. The CDR3 region is CASSLKGPGGEQYF. The CDR3 coding sequence is TGTGCCAGCAGCTTAAAGGGCCCGGGTGGCGAGCAGTACTTC.

The chain is built from TRBV25-1 and TRBJ1-2; no clear D. The CDR3 runs 14 residues. V lost 5 bases and J 4 bases, leaving 14 bases between the germline ends. Germline CDR1 MGHDK, CDR2 SYGVNS. The CDR3 loop reads CASSSPAGLYGYTF. CDR3 bases: TGTGCCAGCAGTTCCCCCGCCGGGCTCTATGGCTACACCTTC.

V gene TRBV6-5 combines with J gene TRBJ1-1; D remains ambiguous. The V end was cut by 2 bases, the J end by 0 bases, with 4 bases between. The germline V gene has CDR1 MNHEY and CDR2 SVGAGI. This CDR3 region has 13 residues. The CDR3 protein is CASSYRMNTEAFF. The CDR3 bases are TGTGCCAGCAGTTACCGGATGAACACTGAAGCTTTCTTT.

The rearrangement joins TRBV7-2 to TRBJ1-5, with D possibly matching TRBD1 (5 bases). The CDR3 is 14 residues long. CDR1 and CDR2 (germline): SGHTA, FQGNSA. V lost 7 bases and J lost 3, with 13 bases in between. The CDR3 loop is CASTVGGPNQPQHF. CDR3 coding DNA: TGTGCCAGCACGGTGGGGGGACCCAATCAGCCCCAGCATTTT.

This clonotype was seen at least ten times. The chain couples TRBV9 to TRBJ2-3, with D tentatively TRBD2 (6 bases). Germline assignment: CDR1 SGDLS and CDR2 YYNGEE. The CDR3 totals 15 residues. Trimming stripped 0 bases from V and 0 bases from J, with 8 bases between. CDR3 loop: CASSVASGSTDTQYF. In DNA form, the CDR3 reads TGTGCCAGCAGCGTAGCGAGCGGGAGCACAGATACGCAGTATTTT.

A few counts support this clonotype. The rearrangement links TRBV7-8 to TRBJ2-7; D might be TRBD1 (6 bases). V was clipped by 1 base and J by 4 bases, with 14 bases between them. Germline CDR1 reads SGHVS; CDR2 reads FQNEAQ. There are 15 residues in the CDR3. CDR3 residues: CASSLGSGVVYEQYF. CDR3 DNA: TGTGCCAGCAGCTTAGGATCAGGGGTTGTTTACGAGCAGTACTTC.

In its sample, this clonotype was seen many times. The V gene is TRBV7-2, the J gene TRBJ2-4, with 7 positions matching TRBD1. V was pared by 2 bases and J by 0 bases, with 10 bases of the junction left unmatched. This CDR3 spans 18 amino acids. Germline CDR1 reads SGHTA; CDR2 reads FQGNSA. The CDR3 region has the DNA TGTGCCAGCAGCTTAAACAGGGGAATTGGCCTAGCCAAAAACATTCAGTACTTC. Translating gives CASSLNRGIGLAKNIQYF.

The chain joins TRBV11-2 to TRBJ1-2; D call uncertain. V dropped 0 bases and J dropped 7 bases, with 21 bases sitting between them. Germline CDR1 is SGHAT and CDR2 is FQNNGV. The CDR3 spans 17 residues. CDR3 coding DNA: TGTGCCAGCAGCTTAGATCCCTCCAGCCAGGCAGAGCTTGGCTACACCTTC. This sequence encodes CASSLDPSSQAELGYTF. Looking up the rest from reference TRBV11-2 and TRBJ1-2 gives the full variable domain: EAGVAQSPRYKIIEKRQSVAFWCNPISGHATLYWYQQILGQGPKLLIQFQNNGVVDDSQLPKDRFSAERLKGVDSTLKIQPAKLEDSAVYLCASSLDPSSQAELGYTFGSGTRLTVV.

The gene calls are TRBV7-6 and TRBJ1-4; D is ambiguous. CDR3 size: 13 residues. In germline, CDR1 is SGHVS, CDR2 FNYEAQ. V lost 5 bases, J lost 8 bases, and 12 bases lay in between. The CDR3 is CASSPAFNEKLFF. CDR3 bases: TGTGCCAGCAGCCCCGCGTTTAACGAAAAACTGTTTTTT.

This clonotype was detected only a few times. V and J are TRBV6-5 and TRBJ1-6, with unresolved D. Trimming took 10 bases from V and 9 from J, leaving 22 bases between them. The germline CDR1 and CDR2 sequences are MNHEY and SVGAGI. This CDR3 is 15 amino acids long. The CDR3 loop reads CATRSQVREASPLHF. CDR3 coding DNA: TGTGCCACCAGATCCCAGGTGAGGGAAGCTTCACCCCTCCACTTT.